This note documents a single T cell receptor (beta chain) sequence. The antigen remains unidentified. Unmatched junction bases numbered 7, after V lost 4 bases and J lost 0 bases. The germline CDR1 and CDR2 sequences are SGHRS and YFSETQ. The CDR3 extends over 17 amino acids. The isolated RNA, all of it, was reverse transcribed, so expressed TCRB transcripts were what got sequenced. The table came from immunoSEQ multiplex PCR; TCRdb's copy has only in-frame clones and leaves some out. The sample includes roughly 180,000 clones, 6.5% to 8.5% of them seen just once. This entry is derived from a study of beta chain features in type 1 diabetes. Notes on the study in general: Moderately but significantly shorter TCRB CDR3s were found in Type 1 diabetes patients in all four CD4+ subsets.

Sequencing was performed on central memory CD4+ T cells from blood. The rearrangement joins TRBV5-1 to TRBJ2-3; 11 bases line up with TRBD1. The source is a man between 18 and 35 years old with type 1 diabetes. CDR3 amino acids: CASSRGTGGSSTDTQYF. The CDR3 bases are TGCGCCAGCAGCAGAGGGACAGGGGGTTCCAGCACAGATACGCAGTATTTT.